These T cell receptor beta chains were read from a single sample in a study of early T cells in non-severe SARS-CoV-2 infection. TCRdb processed the 5' RACE reads anew with MiXCR; each CDR3 protein has one entry. The table has roughly 56,000 distinct CDR3 sequences, over 9.5% seen once; the top ten hold roughly 6%. The sequenced sample consisted of whole blood. The receptors were gathered from an adult who was a healthcare worker with PCR-confirmed SARS-CoV-2 infection or an uninfected control (not recorded which). Each CDR3 is given with its conserved first and last residue. The order of the fields is J gene, clone size, D gene, CDR3 length, V gene, CDR3 DNA, CDR3 protein. The D gene is left open where the match is weak. Expanded clones are given a class, and other clones once, few, many or no size at all.

j_call: TRBJ2-1
clone_size: many
d_call: TRBD1
cdr3_length: 15
v_call: TRBV12-3/TRBV12-4
cdr3_nt: TGTGCCAGCAGTTACGGGACAGGAACCTACAATGAGCAGTTCTTC
cdr3_aa: CASSYGTGTYNEQFF

j_call: TRBJ2-1
clone_size: many
d_call: -
cdr3_length: 13
v_call: TRBV7-3
cdr3_nt: TGTGCCAGCAGCTTATCCCTCCCGGATGAGCAGTTCTTC
cdr3_aa: CASSLSLPDEQFF

j_call: TRBJ1-3
clone_size: many
d_call: -
cdr3_length: 11
v_call: TRBV4-2
cdr3_nt: TGTGCCAGCAGCCAAATGCACACCATATATTTT
cdr3_aa: CASSQMHTIYF

j_call: TRBJ2-5
clone_size: -
d_call: -
cdr3_length: 14
v_call: TRBV3-1
cdr3_nt: TGTGCCAGCAGCCCTTGGGAGTTCAAAGAGACCCAGTACTTC
cdr3_aa: CASSPWEFKETQYF

j_call: TRBJ2-7
clone_size: -
d_call: -
cdr3_length: 18
v_call: TRBV6-2/TRBV6-3
cdr3_nt: TGTGCCAGCAGGATCGGAGGGGCAGCCTCTCAGAGCTCCTACGAGCAGTACTTC
cdr3_aa: CASRIGGAASQSSYEQYF

j_call: TRBJ2-5
clone_size: few
d_call: -
cdr3_length: 13
v_call: TRBV5-4
cdr3_nt: TGTGCCAGCAGCTTGGACAGGCAAGAGACCCAGTACTTC
cdr3_aa: CASSLDRQETQYF

j_call: TRBJ1-2
clone_size: few
d_call: -
cdr3_length: 13
v_call: TRBV7-9
cdr3_nt: TGTGCCAGCAGCCGTGCCGGATACTATGGCTACACCTTC
cdr3_aa: CASSRAGYYGYTF

j_call: TRBJ2-1
clone_size: few
d_call: -
cdr3_length: 14
v_call: TRBV6-6
cdr3_nt: TGTGCCAGCAGTTACTCTTTGGGGGACAATGAGCAGTTCTTC
cdr3_aa: CASSYSLGDNEQFF

j_call: TRBJ2-1
clone_size: many
d_call: TRBD2
cdr3_length: 18
v_call: TRBV18
cdr3_nt: TGTGCCAGCTCACCCCAGTGGACTAGCGGGAGGGCCATGAATGAGCAGTTCTTC
cdr3_aa: CASSPQWTSGRAMNEQFF

j_call: TRBJ1-2
clone_size: few
d_call: -
cdr3_length: 13
v_call: TRBV7-9
cdr3_nt: TGTGCCAGCAGCTGGAAGACAGGCTATGGCTACACCTTC
cdr3_aa: CASSWKTGYGYTF

j_call: TRBJ1-3
clone_size: many
d_call: -
cdr3_length: 12
v_call: TRBV7-8
cdr3_nt: TGTGCCAGCAGTTACTCTGGAAACACCATATATTTT
cdr3_aa: CASSYSGNTIYF

j_call: TRBJ2-7
clone_size: -
d_call: -
cdr3_length: 16
v_call: TRBV7-2
cdr3_nt: TGTGCCAGCAGCTCCCGTAGGGCTCAGGGCGGGAACGAGCAGTACTTC
cdr3_aa: CASSSRRAQGGNEQYF

j_call: TRBJ1-1
clone_size: many
d_call: -
cdr3_length: 13
v_call: TRBV7-2
cdr3_nt: TGTGCCAGCAGCTTAACAGCGGGTACTGAAGCTTTCTTT
cdr3_aa: CASSLTAGTEAFF

j_call: TRBJ2-2
clone_size: -
d_call: -
cdr3_length: 13
v_call: TRBV29-1
cdr3_nt: TGCAGCGTCGACTCCACGAACACCGGGGAGCTGTTTTTT
cdr3_aa: CSVDSTNTGELFF

j_call: TRBJ2-1
clone_size: -
d_call: TRBD2
cdr3_length: 15
v_call: TRBV9
cdr3_nt: TGTGCCAGCAGCGTAGGAGGGACTAGCCTCTATGAGCAGTTCTTC
cdr3_aa: CASSVGGTSLYEQFF

j_call: TRBJ1-5
clone_size: many
d_call: TRBD1
cdr3_length: 14
v_call: TRBV3-1
cdr3_nt: TGTGCCAGCAGCCACGGGCAGGGGGGAGAGCCCCAGCATTTT
cdr3_aa: CASSHGQGGEPQHF

j_call: TRBJ2-1
clone_size: many
d_call: TRBD2
cdr3_length: 12
v_call: TRBV7-2
cdr3_nt: TGTGCCAGCAGCTATCCGGGACTAGCGGGCATCTTC
cdr3_aa: CASSYPGLAGIF

j_call: TRBJ2-7
clone_size: -
d_call: TRBD1
cdr3_length: 16
v_call: TRBV4-2
cdr3_nt: TGTGCCAGCAGCCAAGATTTAGGGACAGATACCTACGAGCAGTACTTC
cdr3_aa: CASSQDLGTDTYEQYF

j_call: TRBJ2-7
clone_size: many
d_call: TRBD1
cdr3_length: 13
v_call: TRBV3-1
cdr3_nt: TGTGCCAGCGCCCACAGGGGGACTGGCGAGCAGTACTTC
cdr3_aa: CASAHRGTGEQYF

j_call: TRBJ2-1
clone_size: few
d_call: TRBD2
cdr3_length: 15
v_call: TRBV9
cdr3_nt: TGTGCCAGCAGCGTACGGAGCGGGAGTATCGATGAGCAGTTCTTC
cdr3_aa: CASSVRSGSIDEQFF